This record concerns one T cell receptor beta chain sequence. This specimen belongs to a study of blood T cell repertoires in COVID-19. For the study at large: Spain, Italy and the United States supplied samples that represented acute and convalescent COVID-19. The analysed material was cDNA or gDNA that came from T cells, B-cell-depleted T cells, or PBMCs.

Profiled with immunoSEQ multiplex PCR; TCRdb holds only in-frame clones, not every one. This table holds about 160,000 clones, about 85% found once. All enrollees were about 18 to 89 years old and from 25 or so US areas. Cohorts were based on clinical histories the participants reported. Sequencing input: PBMCs or T cells enriched from blood (not recorded which). This clonotype originated in a middle-aged woman with acute COVID-19.

The CDR3 DNA is TGTGCCAGCTCACTCTCAGGGAATAGCAATCAGCCCCAGCATTTT. Translation gives CASSLSGNSNQPQHF. The V gene is TRBV18, the J gene TRBJ1-5; D perhaps matches TRBD1 (5 bases). CDR1 is KGHSH and CDR2 is LQKENI in the germline V gene. Between the trimmed V and J ends, which lost 4 bases and 0 bases, there was a span of 10 bases. CDR3 length: 15 residues. Full variable domain (remainder filled in from reference TRBV18 and TRBJ1-5): NAGVMQNPRHLVRRRGQEARLRCSPMKGHSHVYWYRQLPEEGLKFMVYLQKENIIDESGMPKERFSAEFPKEGPSILRIQQVVRGDSAAYFCASSLSGNSNQPQHFGDGTRLSIL.